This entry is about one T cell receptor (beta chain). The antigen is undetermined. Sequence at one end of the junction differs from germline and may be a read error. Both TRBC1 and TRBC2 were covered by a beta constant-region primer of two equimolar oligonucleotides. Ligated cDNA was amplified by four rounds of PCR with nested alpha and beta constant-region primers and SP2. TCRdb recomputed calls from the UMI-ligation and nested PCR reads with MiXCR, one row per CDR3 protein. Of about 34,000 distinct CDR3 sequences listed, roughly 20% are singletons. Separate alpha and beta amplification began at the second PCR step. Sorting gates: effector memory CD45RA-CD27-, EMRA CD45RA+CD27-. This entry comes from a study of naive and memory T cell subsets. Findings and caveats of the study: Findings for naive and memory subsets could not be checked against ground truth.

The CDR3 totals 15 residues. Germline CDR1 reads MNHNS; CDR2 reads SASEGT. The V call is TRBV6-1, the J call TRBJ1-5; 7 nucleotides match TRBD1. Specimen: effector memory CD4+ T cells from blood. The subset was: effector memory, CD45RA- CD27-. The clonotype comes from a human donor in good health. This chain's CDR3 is CASSDTQGYNRPQHF. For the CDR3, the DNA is TGTGCCAGCAGTGACACACAGGGGTACAATCGGCCCCAGCATTTT.